The 5 T cell receptor beta chains listed next were all sequenced from one sample in a study of blood T cell repertoires in COVID-19. The method was immunoSEQ multiplex PCR; TCRdb's version includes in-frame clones alone and lacks a portion of them. The top ten clones hold more than 9% of a sample with about 200,000 clones, approximately 80% of them seen once. The specimen was peripheral blood. Receptor source: a woman aged 80 or over with acute or convalescent COVID-19.

The rearrangement joins TRBV18 to TRBJ2-7, with 10 bases identical to TRBD1. The trim removed 2 bases at V and 3 bases at J, leaving 10 bases unmatched. The CDR3 is 17 residues long. The V gene's germline CDR1 is KGHSH and CDR2 LQKENI. CDR3 region: CASSPSSGTGVFYEQYF. Here the CDR3 DNA reads TGTGCCAGCTCACCAAGTTCCGGGACAGGGGTTTTCTACGAGCAGTACTTC.

The chain joins TRBV28 to TRBJ2-5, with 8 bases lining up with TRBD2. V lost 3 bases and J lost 2; bases outside the gene matches: 5. CDR3 size: 15 residues. Germline lookup yields CDR1 MDHEN and CDR2 SYDVKM. The CDR3 bases are TGTGCCAGCAGTTTGCTGACTAGCGTACAAGAGACCCAGTACTTC. Encoded protein: CASSLLTSVQETQYF.

This clone showed up just once. The V and J genes are TRBV7-6 and TRBJ2-1, with TRBD2 identical over 10 bases. The germline gives CDR1 SGHVS, CDR2 FNYEAQ. The J segment lost 7 bases and the V segment lost 2 bases, leaving 5 bases of the junction unmatched. The CDR3 runs to 15 residues. CDR3: CASSLNLAGVNEQFF. The DNA of the CDR3 is TGTGCCAGCAGCTTAAATCTAGCGGGAGTAAATGAGCAGTTCTTC. Variable domain in full (rest from reference TRBV7-6 and TRBJ2-1): GAGVSQSPRYKVTKRGQDVALRCDPISGHVSLYWYRQALGQGPEFLTYFNYEAQQDKSGLPNDRFSAERPEGSISTLTIQRTEQRDSAMYRCASSLNLAGVNEQFFGPGTRLTVL.

The V call is TRBV19, the J call TRBJ2-3; 7 positions match TRBD2. Looked up from germline, CDR1 is LNHDA and CDR2 is SQIVND (reference sequence). The CDR3 contains 15 residues. V lost 6 bases, J lost 6 bases, and 12 bases stayed unmatched. The CDR3 DNA follows: TGTGCCAGTAGACCAAGAACTAGCGTTACCGATACGCAGTATTTT. Residues: CASRPRTSVTDTQYF.

The chain uses TRBV27 and TRBJ1-5; a possible D gene is TRBD1 (6 bases). V shed 5 bases and J shed 0 bases, with 11 bases lying between them. CDR3 length: 15 amino acids. CDR1 is MNHEY and CDR2 is SMNVEV in the germline V gene (reference sequence). DNA for the CDR3: TGTGCCAGCAGTGCCTACAGGGATAGCAATCAGCCCCAGCATTTT. Residues: CASSAYRDSNQPQHF.